This TCR beta chain was retrieved from a study of blood T cell repertoires in COVID-19. In the study overall: In each case, the material was cDNA or gDNA derived from T cells, B-cell-depleted T cells, or PBMCs.

Germline values: CDR1 SGHTS, CDR2 YDEGEE. V was shortened by 2 bases and J by 5 bases, with 14 bases between the two germline ends. The CDR3 spans 14 residues. How the authors handled the data: Reference gene primers were amplified, and this amplification served to estimate nucleated cell counts. TCRdb's copy holds only in-frame clones and misses some; the assay was immunoSEQ multiplex PCR. That table supplies the V and J calls and clone size; D and trimming were determined from the DNA. The sample comprises 250,000 to 350,000 clones, around nine tenths of which are singletons, and roughly 1.1% rests with the top ten. The study drew participants aged about 18 to 95 years from some 25 US areas. Recovered status in Cohort 3 required two negative PCRs, clearance, or symptom resolution.

The source is a woman between 25 and 40 years old who had recovered from COVID-19. What was sequenced was PBMCs or T cells enriched from blood (not recorded which). V is TRBV5-8 and J is TRBJ2-7, with D possibly being TRBD2 (6 bases). The CDR3 bases are TGTGCCAGCAGCTTAGCGGAGGGGCCTAACGAGCAGTACTTC. Translating it yields CASSLAEGPNEQYF.